This T cell receptor (beta chain) derives from a study of blood T cell repertoires in COVID-19. Across the study: T cells, B-cell-depleted T cells, or PBMCs provided the cDNA or gDNA that served as material.

V was pared by 0 bases and J by 1 base, with 9 bases between. CDR1 is LGHNA, CDR2 YNFKEQ, per germline. This CDR3 region has 15 residues. Sequenced by immunoSEQ multiplex PCR; TCRdb stores in-frame clones only, minus some. The table lists over 120,000 clones, around nine tenths of them singletons, with 2.5% to 3.5% in the top ten. The sequenced material came from peripheral blood. The sequence was collected from a man between 60 and 75 years old with active or convalescent COVID-19. The chain recombines TRBV4-2 with TRBJ2-5; D is uncertain. DNA for the CDR3: TGTGCCAGCAGCCAAGAACGAGCTAGCCAAGAGACCCAGTACTTC. Translating it yields CASSQERASQETQYF.